The source of this T cell receptor beta chain is a study of T-cell memory formation after mild COVID-19. Via MiXCR, TCRdb re-called the 5' RACE reads, giving one row per CDR3 protein. The sample includes roughly 340,000 distinct CDR3 sequences, roughly 15% of them seen just once. The CDR3 totals 21 residues. V dropped 0 bases and J dropped 0; count of bases not matched to a gene: 13. Looked up from germline, CDR1 is SEHNR and CDR2 is FQNEAQ (reference sequence). The J gene is TRBJ2-1, the V gene TRBV7-9, with 11 bases that match TRBD2. This sequence originates from a man between 18 and 29 years old who had mild COVID-19 (a few samples of this study predate the infection). Cell type and time point are not known. The sequenced sample consisted of PBMCs or a T cell subset sorted from them (not recorded which). The CDR3 sequence: CASSLAGVGLAVISSYNEQFF. CDR3 DNA sequence: TGTGCCAGCAGCTTAGCGGGGGTGGGACTAGCGGTTATAAGCTCCTACAATGAGCAGTTCTTC.